This TCR beta chain was identified in a study of blood T cell repertoires in COVID-19. Data came from immunoSEQ multiplex PCR; TCRdb stores just in-frame clones and leaves some out. The table lists about 200,000 clones, approximately 81% of them singletons. The CDR3 is 16 residues long. From germline, CDR1 is KGHSH and CDR2 LQKENI. Between the trimmed V and J ends, which lost 0 bases and 0 bases, there was a span of 9 bases. This clone was seen only once. The TCR sequence derives from a woman aged 50 to 65 with acute COVID-19. The J gene is TRBJ1-3, the V gene TRBV18, with a tentative D call TRBD1 (5 bases). The sample taken for sequencing was PBMCs or T cells enriched from blood (not recorded which). CDR3 amino acids: CASSPPAGNSGNTIYF. The CDR3, as DNA: TGTGCCAGCTCACCACCGGCAGGGAACTCTGGAAACACCATATATTTT.